One TCR beta chain is described in this entry. The antigen is undetermined. PCR primers comprised 60 Vbeta and 13 Jbeta primers. The method was immunoSEQ multiplex PCR; TCRdb's version includes in-frame clones alone and lacks a portion of them. Among over 120,000 clones listed, around 73% were seen once. The sample is drawn from a study of cytomegalovirus exposure and HLA in healthy donors. Regarding the study as a whole: The majority of TCR sequences were rare, yet some public TCRs appeared in many donors. Serostatus for CMV was the only available immune exposure information. Most CMV-associated TCR beta chains were later found to appear HLA-restricted.

CDR1 MRHNA and CDR2 SNTAGT come from the germline V gene. This CDR3 contains 16 residues. V lost 6 bases to trimming and J lost 0 bases, with 17 bases between them. The sequencing sample was made of PBMCs. The source is a female donor in good health and CMV-seronegative. The V gene is TRBV6-4, the J gene TRBJ1-2, with D tentatively TRBD1 (5 bases). The chain's CDR3 is CASRPTPTDTNYGYTF. The CDR3 DNA reads as TGTGCCAGCAGGCCCACCCCGACGGACACTAACTATGGCTACACCTTC.